This section outlines one T cell receptor beta chain sequence together with its context. This receptor's antigen is unknown. No base qualities exist here, and no much larger clone lies one base off it. TCRbeta CDR3 regions were amplified from genomic DNA by means of the immunoSEQ Assay, a bias-controlled multiplex PCR. From the authors' description of their analysis: The number of nucleated cells in each sample was estimated from the amplification of reference gene primers within the assay. To quantify the absolute abundance of each unique TCRbeta CDR3 rearrangement, sequence reads were collapsed and filtered. For each sample, productive Simpson clonality was calculated by taking the square root of Simpson's diversity index across productive rearrangements. Drawn from immuneACCESS, this table holds only the in-frame rearrangements with V and J called that TCRdb kept. Clones are partly lost; checked studies trace under half to an unresolved V gene and leave the rest unexplained. The V and J calls and clone size are taken from that table; D and trimming were inferred from the DNA. The sample data list hundreds of thousands of clones, and 70% to 90% of these were observed just once. Around 3% of the sample comes from the top ten.

One collaborating source in Seattle enrolled patients while the patients were actively infected and followed the patients over time throughout the course of disease. The collaborating institutions used their own protocols to collect whole blood in K2EDTA tubes. Collaborator samples were shipped for TCRbeta analysis as frozen whole blood, isolated PBMCs, or DNA extracted from either sample type. This sample is drawn from a study of blood T cell repertoires in COVID-19 (dated by TCRdb to about 2020). About the full investigation: The collaborator samples originated in the United States, Italy and Spain and spanned the acute and convalescent phases of COVID-19. The prospective study material was composed of cDNA or gDNA derived from T cells, B-cell-depleted T cells, or PBMCs. Deeply sampled blood TCRbeta repertoires from subjects exposed to, actively infected with, or recovered from COVID-19 were included in the dataset. The repertoires were made available in a free public database intended to serve as a resource for research on the immune response to SARS-CoV-2. Samples came from the ongoing ImmuneRACE study (first 160 participants) plus 1,254 subjects from 6 global collaborators. The sample metadata nearly always contained a de-identified subject ID, COVID-19 status, age in years and sex. Where available, HLA class I and class II types were taken from metadata supplied by the sample provider and were not determined by assay-based typing.

Paper-wide results and their limitations: How much clinical and demographic metadata was included differed by source and by participant, and the metadata was provided uncurated.

V is cut by 2 bases and J by 3 bases, and the space between the germline ends is 10 bases. The CDR3 contains 15 residues, cysteine and phenylalanine counted. CDR3 DNA is the only sequence kept; it has 45 bases, read in frame from the first base. The CDR1 and CDR2 encoded by the germline V gene (reference sequence) are MNHEY and SMNVEV. The sequence was collected from a woman aged 25 to 39 with COVID-19, enrolled during active disease. In this chain, TRBV27 is recombined with TRBJ1-4, with the D gene call left open. The sample comprised peripheral blood. The DNA sequence follows: TGTGCCAGCAGTTTAGTGGCAGAACCTAATGAAAAACTGTTTTTT. It codes for CASSLVAEPNEKLFF.